The clone carrying this T cell receptor (beta chain) was counted ten times or more. Its cognate antigen is unknown. This record belongs to a study of T cells in Graves' hyperthyroidism and ophthalmopathy. Findings and limits, study-wide: The model predicted ophthalmopathy a median roughly six months before onset.

Germline lookup yields CDR1 MNHNS and CDR2 SASEGT. This CDR3 region has 15 residues. V dropped 8 bases and J dropped 1; count of bases not matched to a gene: 11. Subjects with ophthalmopathy showed a Clinical Activity Score no lower than 3, a NOSPECS grade no lower than 4, and a duration shorter than 3 months. Criteria for exclusion of patients were uncontrolled infection, other autoimmune disease, pregnancy or lactation. It was RNA transcripts that yielded the amplified TCR beta CDR3 regions. The TCR CDR3 first-round RT-PCR relied on the HTBI primer set. MiXCR was run by TCRdb on the multiplex PCR reads, yielding one entry per CDR3 protein. Among approximately 620,000 distinct CDR3 sequences listed, 16% were seen once.

This TCR was sampled from a woman aged 40 to 50 with Graves' ophthalmopathy. The sequencing input was blood. The J gene is TRBJ2-7, the V gene TRBV6-1, with 7 bases lining up with TRBD1. The CDR3 bases are TGTGCCAGCGGTGCAACAGGGGCCGTTTCCTACGAGCAGTACTTC. It specifies CASGATGAVSYEQYF.